This T cell receptor beta chain was sequenced in a study of cytomegalovirus exposure and HLA in healthy donors. PCR was performed using 60 Vbeta and 13 Jbeta primers. Generated by immunoSEQ multiplex PCR, the TCRdb table keeps only in-frame clones and is missing some. The sample shows 150,000 to 200,000 clones, roughly 77% of them seen only once. This CDR3 is built from 13 residues. With 5 bases removed from V and 11 bases from J, the gap between germline ends came to 18 bases. CDR1 is SEHNR and CDR2 is FQNEAQ in the germline V gene (reference sequence). A remark on this clone: Its antigen is currently unknown.

Study results and caveats: A further, later analysis showed that HLA-associated TCR beta chains (compared with equally common others) were more clonally expanded. The study listed approximately 160 cytomegalovirus-associated TCR beta chains. The later analysis indicated that the majority of CMV-associated TCR beta chains appeared HLA-restricted. Several of the most significant clusters appeared, in a later analysis, to be linked to common viral pathogens.

Sequenced sample: PBMCs. This clonotype was sampled from a woman aged 50 to 60 in good health and CMV-seronegative. This rearrangement joins TRBV7-9 to TRBJ1-2, with D maybe TRBD1 (6 bases). CDR3 protein: CASSQTGPGGYTF. The DNA for the CDR3 is TGTGCCAGCAGCCAGACAGGCCCGGGGGGGTACACCTTC.